This T cell receptor beta chain derives from a study of beta chain features in type 1 diabetes. Study details: No age, gender or cell yield differences were seen between patients and healthy donors. Examination covered approximately 100 million sorted cells spanning all samples. Study results and caveats: The study found moderately but significantly shorter TCRB CDR3s in all four CD4+ subsets of Type 1 diabetes patients. The naive, central memory and Treg TCRB repertoires showed an apparent similarity that was greater among patients than among healthy donors.

In its sample, this clone ranks as medium-sized. Its matching antigen is unknown. Every bit of the isolated RNA underwent reverse transcription, so sequencing read expressed TCRB transcripts. Only in-frame clones appear in the TCRdb table, and some are missing; sequencing was by immunoSEQ multiplex PCR. The sample records some 350,000 clones, 9.6% being singletons. Germline V CDR1 and CDR2: SGHVS, FNYEAQ. Trimming cost V 2 bases and J 3 bases, with 7 bases left between them. The CDR3 contains 14 residues. The chain couples TRBV7-6 to TRBJ1-4; maybe TRBD1 (5 bases). Sequenced material: central memory CD4+ T cells from blood. The clonotype originates from a man aged 25 to 40 with type 1 diabetes. Here the CDR3 DNA reads TGTGCCAGCAGCTTACGGGGGGCTAATGAAAAACTGTTTTTT. Protein product: CASSLRGANEKLFF.